This T cell receptor (beta chain) was captured by sequencing in a study of blood T cell repertoires in COVID-19. Study in general: There were acute and convalescent COVID-19 samples, and they came from the United States, Italy and Spain. PBMCs, B-cell-depleted T cells, or T cells were the source of the cDNA or gDNA that made up the material.

Here immunoSEQ multiplex PCR was the method, and the copy in TCRdb shows in-frame clones only, minus some. The data show about 210,000 clones, about 88% seen once. Participants spanned ages about 18 to 100 years and resided in roughly 22 US areas. This sequence originates from a woman aged 25 to 45 who had been exposed to COVID-19. The specimen was PBMCs or T cells enriched from blood (not recorded which).

The CDR3 coding sequence is TGTGCCATCAGTGAGTCGGCAAGGGGTAACTATGGCTACACCTTC. It encodes CAISESARGNYGYTF. The chain links TRBV10-3 to TRBJ1-2; D may be TRBD1 (5 bases). Germline loops: CDR1 ENHRY, CDR2 SYGVKD. V dropped 0 bases and J dropped 1 base, with 9 bases sitting between them. CDR3 length: 15 residues.